This entry lists 28 T cell receptor beta chains sequenced from one sample in a study of blood T cell repertoires in COVID-19. Sequenced by immunoSEQ multiplex PCR; TCRdb stores in-frame clones only, minus some. The table lists about 160,000 clones, under 80% of them singletons. The sample comprised peripheral blood. The receptors were gathered from a man aged 70-80 years with acute or convalescent COVID-19.

The chain uses TRBV19 and TRBJ1-4; D gene ambiguous. Per germline, CDR1 LNHDA and CDR2 SQIVND (reference sequence). This CDR3 spans 16 amino acids. With 6 bases removed from V and 0 bases from J, the gap between germline ends came to 14 bases. The CDR3 bases are TGTGCCAGTAGGAAACAGACAACGGCAACTAATGAAAAACTGTTTTTT. Protein sequence: CASRKQTTATNEKLFF.

In its sample, this clone was seen a few times. DNA of the CDR3: TGTGCCAGCAGCTTAGAGCTAGCGGGAGGTTGGGACGAGCAGTACTTC. Translation gives CASSLELAGGWDEQYF. The J gene is TRBJ2-7, the V gene TRBV11-3; 11 bases are a match to TRBD2. CDR3 size: 16 residues. Germline trimming cut 0 bases from V and 5 bases from J; bases unmatched to any gene: 6. Per the germline V gene, CDR1 is SGHNT and CDR2 is YENEEA.

This clone was recorded once. This chain uses TRBV3-1 (or the pseudogene TRBV3-2) with TRBJ2-2, with 12 bases fitting TRBD1. This CDR3 comprises 17 residues. After removal of 4 bases from V and 3 bases from J, the junction contained 6 bases not matched to a gene. Germline V CDR1 and CDR2: LGHDT, YNNKEL (reference sequence). In DNA, the CDR3 is TGTGCCAGCAGCCCCCGGGACAGGGGGCTTGACACCGGGGAGCTGTTTTTT. It specifies CASSPRDRGLDTGELFF.

As regards this clone: Other DNA sequences in this sample translate to the same CDR3. In DNA, the CDR3 is TGTGCCACCAGACAGGGAAACACCGGGGAGCTGTTTTTT. Protein: CATRQGNTGELFF. The chain is built from TRBV24-1 and TRBJ2-2; possibly TRBD1 for D (6 bases). The CDR3 extends over 13 amino acids. V lost 7 bases to trimming and J lost 2 bases, with 7 bases between them. From germline, CDR1 is KGHDR and CDR2 SFDVKD.

The chain employs TRBV11-3 and TRBJ2-1, with TRBD2 matching 12 bases. The CDR3 spans 16 residues. V lost 5 bases to trimming and J lost 8 bases; unmatched junction nucleotides: 10. Germline V lookup: CDR1 SGHNT, CDR2 YENEEA. The CDR3 DNA is TGTGCCAGCAGCACCCTAACTAGCGGGAGGCCCCATGAGCAGTTCTTC. Translated: CASSTLTSGRPHEQFF.

The V call is TRBV10-3, the J call TRBJ2-2, with a possible D match to TRBD2 (6 bases). V lost 11 bases, J lost 4 bases, and 11 bases lay in between. The germline V gene has CDR1 ENHRY and CDR2 SYGVKD. The CDR3 is made up of 12 amino acids. The CDR3 DNA reads TGTGCCGTCACTAGCCCCACCGGGGAGCTGTTTTTT. It is translated as CAVTSPTGELFF.

This clone was recorded once. The chain uses TRBV6-5 and TRBJ1-2, with D possibly TRBD1 on 6 matching bases. CDR3 size: 13 residues. Trimming left V 4 bases short and J 3 bases short, with 9 bases between. Germline-derived CDR1 and CDR2 are MNHEY and SVGAGI. CDR3 sequence reads: CASSLDSYYGYTF. The DNA of the CDR3 is TGTGCCAGCAGTTTGGACAGTTACTATGGCTACACCTTC.

This chain links TRBV28 with TRBJ2-7; 9 bases are shared with TRBD2. The CDR3 length is 16 residues. The germline gives CDR1 MDHEN, CDR2 SYDVKM. V shed 3 bases, J shed 2 bases, and the junction held 8 bases outside the gene matches. DNA for the CDR3: TGTGCCAGCAGTTTTAATCTAGCGGGGCTCACCTACGAGCAGTACTTC. Translating it yields CASSFNLAGLTYEQYF. Based on the CDR3 plus reference TRBV28 and TRBJ2-7, the full variable domain is DVKVTQSSRYLVKRTGEKVFLECVQDMDHENMFWYRQDPGLGLRLIYFSYDVKMKEKGDIPEGYSVSREKKERFSLILESASTNQTSMYLCASSFNLAGLTYEQYFGPGTRLTVT.

The chain uses TRBV7-9 and TRBJ2-3; 10 bases agree with TRBD2. Germline assignment: CDR1 SEHNR and CDR2 FQNEAQ (reference sequence). The V and J ends lost 4 bases and 2 bases, in that order; junction bases with no gene match: 3. The CDR3 length is 15 residues. This chain's CDR3 is CASSSTSGPTDTQYF. As DNA, the CDR3 is TGTGCCAGCAGCTCGACTAGCGGGCCCACAGATACGCAGTATTTT.

DNA for the CDR3: TGCGCCAGCAGCTTGGATATCTACGAGCAGTACTTC. Translated, it gives CASSLDIYEQYF. The chain employs TRBV5-1 and TRBJ2-7; D is unclear. The germline CDR1 and CDR2 sequences are SGHRS and YFSETQ. This CDR3 comprises 12 residues. The V end was cut by 0 bases, the J end by 3 bases, with 4 bases between.

V gene TRBV4-1 combines with J gene TRBJ2-4; 9 bases are a match to TRBD1. The junction had 10 bases not matched to a gene; V was cut back by 2 bases and J by 5 bases. This CDR3 has 17 residues. The germline gives CDR1 MGHRA, CDR2 YSYEKL. CDR3: CASSQHRTGARENIQYF. CDR3 coding DNA: TGCGCCAGCAGCCAACACCGGACAGGGGCGAGGGAAAACATTCAGTACTTC.

This chain uses TRBV5-1 with TRBJ2-7; no clear D gene. CDR1 and CDR2 (germline): SGHRS, YFSETQ. The germline V and J ends were trimmed by 0 bases and 4 bases, with 11 bases remaining between them. This CDR3 comprises 14 residues. The CDR3 reads CASSLDSPHYEQYF. Written as DNA, the CDR3 is TGCGCCAGCAGCTTGGACAGCCCCCATTACGAGCAGTACTTC.

In this sample, this clone turned up once. The chain uses TRBV9 and TRBJ1-6; no reliable D call. This CDR3 is 14 amino acids long. Germline CDR1 is SGDLS and CDR2 is YYNGEE. Between the trimmed V and J ends, which lost 0 bases and 8 bases, there was a span of 9 bases. CDR3 nucleotide sequence: TGTGCCAGCAGCGTAGGAGGGAGTGATTCACCCCTCCACTTT. Translated: CASSVGGSDSPLHF.

The chain has TRBV4-2 and TRBJ2-1; D may be TRBD1 (7 bases). Looked up from germline, CDR1 is LGHNA and CDR2 is YNFKEQ. The CDR3 sequence is 17 residues long. V lost 0 bases, J lost 3 bases, and 15 bases lay in between. The CDR3 is CASSQEGGGQDYNEQFF. For the CDR3, the DNA is TGTGCCAGCAGCCAAGAGGGAGGAGGACAGGACTACAATGAGCAGTTCTTC.

The chain uses TRBV5-4 and TRBJ2-7; a weak D match, TRBD1 (5 bases). From germline, CDR1 is SGHNT and CDR2 YYREEE (reference sequence). The CDR3 contains 13 residues. Trimming took off 4 bases at V and 5 bases at J, with 13 bases between the two ends. The CDR3 reads CASSDGRVDEQYF. The CDR3 coding sequence is TGTGCCAGCAGCGACGGCAGGGTCGACGAGCAGTACTTC. The full variable domain, rest sourced from reference TRBV5-4 and TRBJ2-7, is ETGVTQSPTHLIKTRGQQVTLRCSSQSGHNTVSWYQQALGQGPQFIFQYYREEENGRGNFPPRFSGLQFPNYSSELNVNALELDDSALYLCASSDGRVDEQYFGPGTRLTVT.

This chain's CDR3 is CASSASEGGFSPLHF. In DNA, the CDR3 is TGTGCCAGCAGTGCATCCGAAGGGGGTTTTTCACCCCTCCACTTT. J is TRBJ1-6 and V is TRBV25-1; tentative D call: TRBD1 (6 bases). The V gene lost 4 bases and the J gene lost 9 bases, with 16 bases spanning the gap. The CDR3 contains 15 residues. Germline values: CDR1 MGHDK, CDR2 SYGVNS.

The chain carries TRBV12-3 or TRBV12-4 and TRBJ1-1; D call uncertain. Deletions cut 5 bases from V and 0 bases from J, with 7 bases between. This CDR3 is 13 amino acids long. Here the CDR3 DNA reads TGTGCCAGCAGTCCAGAAATGAACACTGAAGCTTTCTTT. Its translation is CASSPEMNTEAFF.

This chain connects TRBV5-3 to TRBJ2-4; 14 bases match TRBD2. TRBV5-3 is filed as an ORF, its function uncertain. CDR3 length: 17 residues. After removal of 4 bases from V and 3 bases from J, the junction contained 6 bases not matched to a gene. CDR3 sequence reads: CARSPGLAGVVKNIQYF. CDR3 bases: TGTGCCAGAAGCCCGGGACTAGCGGGAGTGGTCAAAAACATTCAGTACTTC.

The V call is TRBV11-2, the J call TRBJ1-2, with a tentative D call TRBD1 (5 bases). The V end was cut by 3 bases, the J end by 2 bases, with 13 bases between. From germline, CDR1 is SGHAT and CDR2 FQNNGV. The CDR3 length is 15 residues. The CDR3 coding sequence is TGTGCCAGCAGCTTTAAGCTGACAGCGAACTATGGCTACACCTTC. It specifies CASSFKLTANYGYTF.

This sequence joins TRBV7-2 and TRBJ2-1; D is perhaps TRBD2 (7 bases). The V gene lost 0 bases and the J gene lost 5 bases, with 11 bases spanning the gap. The V gene's germline CDR1 is SGHTA and CDR2 FQGNSA. The CDR3 runs to 15 residues. The CDR3 region is CASSLAGGPNNEQFF. The CDR3 DNA sequence: TGTGCCAGCAGCTTAGCGGGGGGGCCCAACAATGAGCAGTTCTTC.

The chain links TRBV5-5 to TRBJ2-3, with D possibly being TRBD1 (7 bases). CDR3 size: 15 residues. V was shortened by 6 bases and J by 2 bases, with 16 bases between the two germline ends. CDR1 and CDR2 from the germline V gene are SGHKS and YYEKEE (reference sequence). For the CDR3, the DNA is TGTGCCAGCACCGTGGAGGGGACAGACACAGATACGCAGTATTTT. This translates into CASTVEGTDTDTQYF.

The gene calls are TRBV19 and TRBJ2-4; 7 nucleotides match TRBD2. From germline, CDR1 is LNHDA and CDR2 SQIVND (reference sequence). The CDR3 sequence is 14 residues long. With 10 bases clipped from V and 1 base from J, the junction kept 7 bases outside the gene matches. CDR3 protein: CANHGGSAKNIQYF. CDR3 DNA: TGTGCCAACCACGGGGGGTCGGCCAAAAACATTCAGTACTTC. Full variable domain (remainder filled in from reference TRBV19 and TRBJ2-4): DGGITQSPKYLFRKEGQNVTLSCEQNLNHDAMYWYRQDPGQGLRLIYYSQIVNDFQKGDIAEGYSVSREKKESFPLTVTSAQKNPTAFYLCANHGGSAKNIQYFGAGTRLSVL.

Only a few counts were recorded for this clone. The CDR3 sequence is CASSPGQGYSGNTIYF. CDR3 DNA sequence: TGTGCCAGCAGCCCTGGACAGGGCTACTCTGGAAACACCATATATTTT. The rearrangement links TRBV5-6 to TRBJ1-3; 8 bases fit TRBD1. CDR1 is SGHDT, CDR2 YYEEEE, per germline. Trimming at V came to 4 bases and at J to 0 bases, leaving 6 bases not matched to a gene. This CDR3 region has 16 residues.

The chain joins TRBV30 to TRBJ2-1; possible D gene TRBD2, 6 bases. CDR3 length: 14 residues. The V and J ends lost 0 bases and 10 bases respectively, with 16 bases between them. The V gene's germline CDR1 is GTSNPN and CDR2 SVGIG (reference sequence). The CDR3 coding sequence is TGTGCCTGGAGTGTACCGCCTAGCGTCGGGGAGCAGTTCTTC. Translated, it gives CAWSVPPSVGEQFF.

In its sample, this clone is medium-sized. The chain uses TRBV20-1 and TRBJ1-6; no clear D gene. V was clipped by 3 bases and J by 7 bases, with 10 bases between them. Germline V gene lookup returns CDR1 DFQATT and CDR2 SNEGSKA (reference sequence). The CDR3 spans 13 residues. CDR3 nucleotide sequence: TGCAGTGCTAGTGAATTCGGGAATTCACCCCTCCACTTT. It specifies CSASEFGNSPLHF.

V is TRBV11-3 and J is TRBJ2-6; TRBD1 might be the D (5 bases). The V end was cut by 7 bases, the J end by 0 bases, with 10 bases between. Germline V CDR1 and CDR2: SGHNT, YENEEA. The CDR3 is made up of 15 amino acids. The CDR3 DNA reads TGTGCCAGCACCATCGACAGCTCTGGGGCCAACGTCCTGACTTTC. This encodes CASTIDSSGANVLTF.

The V and J genes are TRBV6-5 and TRBJ2-1, with D perhaps TRBD2 (5 bases). Trimming took 2 bases from V and 6 from J, leaving 5 bases between them. Looked up from germline, CDR1 is MNHEY and CDR2 is SVGAGI. The CDR3 consists of 12 residues. The CDR3 loop reads CASSYGSNEQFF. The CDR3 DNA follows: TGTGCCAGCAGTTACGGGAGCAATGAGCAGTTCTTC.

The rearrangement links TRBV7-3 to TRBJ2-1, with 8 bases matching TRBD2. CDR1 and CDR2 from the germline V gene are SGHTA and FQGTGA. Losses at the gene ends were 2 bases for V and 7 bases for J; bases not matched to a gene: 7. The CDR3 has 15 amino acids. The CDR3: CASSLGLAGINEQFF. CDR3 DNA sequence: TGTGCCAGCAGCTTAGGATTAGCGGGAATAAATGAGCAGTTCTTC.